This entry concerns a single T cell receptor beta chain. This specimen comes from a study of technical replicates of blood from four donors. The CDR3 consists of 15 residues. The germline CDR1 and CDR2 sequences are SGHTA and FQGNSA. Trimming pared 1 base from V and 7 bases from J, leaving 14 bases between. TCRdb's table, derived via immunoSEQ multiplex PCR, lists solely in-frame clones and lacks some. The data contain about 84,000 clones, about 98% of them singletons. The rearrangement links TRBV7-2 to TRBJ2-1; a weak D match, TRBD1 (6 bases). The origin of this receptor is a human donor in good health. The material sequenced was T cells isolated from PBMCs. CDR3: CASSLEGHPVNEQFF. For the CDR3, the DNA is TGTGCCAGCAGCTTAGAGGGACACCCCGTGAATGAGCAGTTCTTC.